This T cell receptor (beta chain) was recorded in a study of blood T cell repertoires in COVID-19 (dated by TCRdb to 2018 to 2020). Regarding the complete study: Samples covering the acute and convalescent phases of COVID-19 were provided by collaborators in the United States, Italy and Spain. Where available, HLA class I and class II types were obtained from metadata supplied by the sample provider rather than from assay-based typing. The repertoires were released in a freely available public database meant as a resource for research on the immune response to SARS-CoV-2. Subjects who had been exposed to COVID-19, were actively infected with it, or had recovered from it provided the deeply sampled blood TCRbeta repertoires that made up the dataset. The samples were drawn from two sources: the first 160 participants of the ongoing ImmuneRACE study, and 1,000 to 1,500 subjects contributed by 6 global collaborators. Nearly every sample came with metadata listing a de-identified subject ID, COVID-19 status, age in years and sex. The prospective study material was composed of cDNA or gDNA derived from T cells, B-cell-depleted T cells, or PBMCs. General study outcomes and caveats: The quantity of clinical and demographic metadata differed by source and by participant and was supplied without curation.

In the prospective study, participants were roughly 18 to 95 years old, resided in 24 geographic areas of the United States, and were enrolled through a virtual design. In the prospective study, cohorts were assigned on the basis of participant-reported clinical history obtained from a screening survey and a study questionnaire. Each participant in the prospective study had whole blood, serum and a nasopharyngeal or oropharyngeal swab collected by mobile phlebotomists. Prospective study participants could optionally give additional blood draws and questionnaires over an approximately two-month period. Before DNA extraction, prospective study blood samples were shipped either frozen or at room temperature. This clone came up once. Which antigen it targets is not known. Per-base quality was not reported, and no clone a single base away is much larger than it. V trim: 6 bases; J trim: 5 bases; unmatched bases: 9. According to the germline V gene, CDR1 reads MRHNA and CDR2 reads SNTAGT. From cysteine to phenylalanine, the CDR3 is 15 amino acids long. Just CDR3 DNA is preserved here, 45 bases in frame from base 1.

TCRbeta CDR3 regions were amplified from genomic DNA by means of the immunoSEQ Assay, a bias-controlled multiplex PCR. Per the original workflow: The number of nucleated cells in each sample was estimated from the amplification of reference gene primers within the assay. Sequence reads were collapsed and filtered to measure the absolute abundance of every unique TCRbeta CDR3 rearrangement. Productive Simpson clonality was computed per sample as the square root of Simpson's diversity index over productive rearrangements. TCRdb provides this immuneACCESS table in a form limited to in-frame rearrangements. Some clones are lacking; in checked studies, under half of them reflect an unresolved V gene, and why the rest are absent is not known. V, J and clone size derive from that table, while D and trimming were established from the DNA sequence. This sample comprises under 250,000 clones, approximately 80% of them detected only once. Roughly 4.3% of the sample belongs to the ten largest clones.

The receptor was isolated from a man aged 25 to 40 with acute COVID-19. Here the chain combines TRBV6-4 and TRBJ1-1, with 10 bases in between that match TRBD1. Sample: PBMCs or T cells enriched from blood (not recorded which). The sequence in DNA is TGTGCCAGCAGCCTGAGCCCGGGACAGGGGACTGAAGCTTTCTTT. This translates into CASSLSPGQGTEAFF.